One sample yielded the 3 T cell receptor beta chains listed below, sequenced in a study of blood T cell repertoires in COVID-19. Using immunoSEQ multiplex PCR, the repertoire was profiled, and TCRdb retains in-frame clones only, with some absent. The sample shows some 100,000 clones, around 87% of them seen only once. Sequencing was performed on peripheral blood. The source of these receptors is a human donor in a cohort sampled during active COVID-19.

The CDR3: CASSLLTGYSPLHF. The CDR3 DNA sequence: TGTGCCAGCAGCTTGTTAACAGGTTATTCACCCCTCCACTTT. This rearrangement joins TRBV5-5 to TRBJ1-6; TRBD1 might be the D (5 bases). The CDR3 is 14 amino acids. V was pared by 1 base and J by 8 bases, with 10 bases between. Looked up from germline, CDR1 is SGHKS and CDR2 is YYEKEE (reference sequence). Together with reference TRBV5-5 and TRBJ1-6, the CDR3 gives the full variable domain: DAGVTQSPTHLIKTRGQQVTLRCSPISGHKSVSWYQQVLGQGPQFIFQYYEKEERGRGNFPDRFSARQFPNYSSELNVNALLLGDSALYLCASSLLTGYSPLHFGNGTRLTVT.

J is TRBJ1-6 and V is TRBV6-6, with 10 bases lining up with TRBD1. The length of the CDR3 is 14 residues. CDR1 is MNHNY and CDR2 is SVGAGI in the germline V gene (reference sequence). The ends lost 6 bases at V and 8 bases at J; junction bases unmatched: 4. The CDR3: CASSRDRGDSPLHF. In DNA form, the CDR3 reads TGTGCCAGCAGCCGGGACAGGGGAGATTCACCCCTCCACTTT.

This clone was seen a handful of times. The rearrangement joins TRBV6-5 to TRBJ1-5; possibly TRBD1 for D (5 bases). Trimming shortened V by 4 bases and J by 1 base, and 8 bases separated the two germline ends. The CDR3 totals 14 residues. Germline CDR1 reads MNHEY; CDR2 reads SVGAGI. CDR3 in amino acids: CASSLQASNQPQHF. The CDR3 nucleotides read TGTGCCAGCAGTTTACAGGCAAGCAATCAGCCCCAGCATTTT.